A single T cell receptor (beta chain) is shown here with its context. What it recognizes is unknown. This sample was included in a study of neurological immune-mediated disorders. Findings of the study overall: In HTLV-1-associated myelopathy, TCR clonal expansion was greatest, and in multiple sclerosis it was least, below healthy controls.

Unsorted libraries were derived from 2 million PBMCs stored at -80 C. TCRdb independently ran MiXCR on the 5' RACE reads; one entry per CDR3 protein. The data hold tens of thousands of distinct CDR3 sequences, with about 3.7% observed a single time. This CDR3 is 14 amino acids long. The junction had 5 bases not matched to a gene; V was cut back by 6 bases and J by 1 base. CDR1 is MDHEN, CDR2 SYDVKM, per germline. This receptor was obtained from a man in his sixties with multiple sclerosis. The genes are TRBV28 and TRBJ1-1; 7 bases align to TRBD1. The source material was PBMCs. The CDR3 DNA follows: TGTGCCAGCAGATCGGACAGGACGAACACTGAAGCTTTCTTT. It is translated as CASRSDRTNTEAFF. Drawing the rest from reference TRBV28 and TRBJ1-1, the complete variable domain is DVKVTQSSRYLVKRTGEKVFLECVQDMDHENMFWYRQDPGLGLRLIYFSYDVKMKEKGDIPEGYSVSREKKERFSLILESASTNQTSMYLCASRSDRTNTEAFFGQGTRLTVV.